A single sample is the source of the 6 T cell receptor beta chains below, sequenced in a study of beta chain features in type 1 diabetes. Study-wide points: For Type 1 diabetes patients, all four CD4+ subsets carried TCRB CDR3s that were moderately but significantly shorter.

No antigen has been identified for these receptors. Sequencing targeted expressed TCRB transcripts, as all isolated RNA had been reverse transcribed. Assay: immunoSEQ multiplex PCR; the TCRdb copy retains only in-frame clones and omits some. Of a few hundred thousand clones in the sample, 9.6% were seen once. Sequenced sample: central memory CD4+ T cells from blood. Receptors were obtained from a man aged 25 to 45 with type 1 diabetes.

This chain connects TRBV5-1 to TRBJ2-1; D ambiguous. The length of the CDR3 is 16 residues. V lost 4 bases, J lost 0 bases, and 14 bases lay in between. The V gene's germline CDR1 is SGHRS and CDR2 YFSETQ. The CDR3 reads CASSPAQASSYNEQFF. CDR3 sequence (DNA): TGCGCCAGCAGCCCGGCGCAGGCGAGCTCCTACAATGAGCAGTTCTTC.

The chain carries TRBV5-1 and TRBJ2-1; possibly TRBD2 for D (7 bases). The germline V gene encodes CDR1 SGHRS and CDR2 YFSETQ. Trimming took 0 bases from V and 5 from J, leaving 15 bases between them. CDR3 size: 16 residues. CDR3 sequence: CASSLVGGQGNNEQFF. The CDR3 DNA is TGCGCCAGCAGCTTGGTCGGGGGGCAGGGAAACAATGAGCAGTTCTTC.

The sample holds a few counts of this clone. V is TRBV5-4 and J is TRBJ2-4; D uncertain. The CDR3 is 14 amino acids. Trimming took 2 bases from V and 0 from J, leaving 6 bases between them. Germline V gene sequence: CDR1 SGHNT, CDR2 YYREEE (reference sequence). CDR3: CASSFGVAKNIQYF. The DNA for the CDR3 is TGTGCCAGCAGCTTTGGGGTAGCCAAAAACATTCAGTACTTC. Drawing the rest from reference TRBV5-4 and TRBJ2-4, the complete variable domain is ETGVTQSPTHLIKTRGQQVTLRCSSQSGHNTVSWYQQALGQGPQFIFQYYREEENGRGNFPPRFSGLQFPNYSSELNVNALELDDSALYLCASSFGVAKNIQYFGAGTRLSVL.

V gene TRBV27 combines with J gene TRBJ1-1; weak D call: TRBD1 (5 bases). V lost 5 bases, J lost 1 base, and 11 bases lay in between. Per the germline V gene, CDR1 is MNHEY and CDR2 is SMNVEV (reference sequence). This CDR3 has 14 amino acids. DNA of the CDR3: TGTGCCAGCAGTCTCCGGACAAGGAACACTGAAGCTTTCTTT. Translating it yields CASSLRTRNTEAFF.

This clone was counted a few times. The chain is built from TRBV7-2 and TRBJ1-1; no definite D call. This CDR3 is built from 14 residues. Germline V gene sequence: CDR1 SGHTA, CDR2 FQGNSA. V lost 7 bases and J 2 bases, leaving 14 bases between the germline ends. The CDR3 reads CASTFGGSNTEAFF. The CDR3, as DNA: TGTGCCAGCACCTTCGGAGGGAGCAACACTGAAGCTTTCTTT.

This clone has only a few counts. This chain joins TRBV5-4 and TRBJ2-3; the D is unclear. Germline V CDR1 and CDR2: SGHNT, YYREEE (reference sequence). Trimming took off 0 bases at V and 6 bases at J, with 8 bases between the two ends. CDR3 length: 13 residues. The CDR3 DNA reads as TGTGCCAGCAGCTTGGAAGGGTGGGATACGCAGTATTTT. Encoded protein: CASSLEGWDTQYF.